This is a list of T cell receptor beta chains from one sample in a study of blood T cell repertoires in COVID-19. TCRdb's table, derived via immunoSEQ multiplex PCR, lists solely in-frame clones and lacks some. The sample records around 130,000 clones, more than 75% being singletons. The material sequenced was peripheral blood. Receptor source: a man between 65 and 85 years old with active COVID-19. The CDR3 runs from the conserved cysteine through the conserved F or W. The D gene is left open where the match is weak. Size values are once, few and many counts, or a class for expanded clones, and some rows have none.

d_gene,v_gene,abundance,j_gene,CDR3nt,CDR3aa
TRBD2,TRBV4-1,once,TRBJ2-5,TGCGCCAGCAGCCAAGGTTCTGGAAGTGGCGGGAGGGAGACCCAGTACTTC,CASSQGSGSGGRETQYF
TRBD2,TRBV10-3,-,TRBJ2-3,TGTGCCATCAGTGCTCGGGGGGAGGTTAGCACAGATACGCAGTATTTT,CAISARGEVSTDTQYF
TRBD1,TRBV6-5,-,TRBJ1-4,TGTGCCAGCAGAAGGGACAGCTCAACTAATGAAAAACTGTTTTTT,CASRRDSSTNEKLFF
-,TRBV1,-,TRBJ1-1,TGCACCAGCAGCCCAGGGGGAACTGAAGCTTTCTTT,CTSSPGGTEAFF
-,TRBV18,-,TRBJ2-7,TGTGCCAGCTCACCGCGCAGGGTTCACGAGCAGTACTTC,CASSPRRVHEQYF
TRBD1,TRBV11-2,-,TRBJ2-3,TGTGCCAGCAGCGGAAGGACAGGGACTTTTCCCACTAGCACAGATACGCAGTATTTT,CASSGRTGTFPTSTDTQYF
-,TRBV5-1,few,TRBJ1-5,TGCGCCAGCAGCATATCAGGGGATCAGCCCCAGCATTTT,CASSISGDQPQHF
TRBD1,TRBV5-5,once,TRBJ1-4,TGTGCCAGCAGCTTGGGGGGGACAGGGCCTAATGAAAAACTGTTTTTT,CASSLGGTGPNEKLFF
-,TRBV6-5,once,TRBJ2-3,TGTGCCACCTCGACTGATGGGGCTAGCACAGATACGCAGTATTTT,CATSTDGASTDTQYF
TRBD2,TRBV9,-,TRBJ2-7,TGTGCCAGCAGCGTAGCTGGGACTAGCGGGCCTTCCTACGAGCAGTACTTC,CASSVAGTSGPSYEQYF
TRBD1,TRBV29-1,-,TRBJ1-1,TGCAGCGTTATTACAGGGGCTGAAGCTTTCTTT,CSVITGAEAFF
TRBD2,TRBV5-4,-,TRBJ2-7,TGTGCCAGCAGCTTCTGGGCAGCGGGAAGGGACGAGCAGTACTTC,CASSFWAAGRDEQYF
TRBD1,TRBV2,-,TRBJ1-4,TGTGCCAGCAGATTCTCCGGGACAGGGAATGAAAAACTGTTTTTT,CASRFSGTGNEKLFF
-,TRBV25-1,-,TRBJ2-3,TGTGCCAGCAGTGGAGCGGCTGACACAGATACGCAGTATTTT,CASSGAADTDTQYF
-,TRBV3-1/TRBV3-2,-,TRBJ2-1,TGTGCCAGCAGCCAAGACAGAGGCTCCTACAATGAGCAGTTCTTC,CASSQDRGSYNEQFF
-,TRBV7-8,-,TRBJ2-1,TGTGCCAGCAGCTTAGGCGGGACAGCTTACAATGAGCAGTTCTTC,CASSLGGTAYNEQFF
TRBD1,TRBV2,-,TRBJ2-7,TGTGCCAGCAGAGCGGACAGGGGCGAGCAGTACTTC,CASRADRGEQYF
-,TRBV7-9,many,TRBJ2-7,TGTGCCAGCAGCTTATATCGGAGCTCCTACGAGCAGTACTTC,CASSLYRSSYEQYF
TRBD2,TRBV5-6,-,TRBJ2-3,TGTGCCAGCAGCTTGACTAGCGCAATCACAGATACGCAGTATTTT,CASSLTSAITDTQYF
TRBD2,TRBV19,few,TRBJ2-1,TGTGCCAGTAGTATAGATCGACCGGGACTAGCGTTCTACAATGAGCAGTTCTTC,CASSIDRPGLAFYNEQFF
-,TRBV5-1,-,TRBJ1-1,TGCGCCAGCAGCTTGGGAAACAGGAACACTGAAGCTTTCTTT,CASSLGNRNTEAFF
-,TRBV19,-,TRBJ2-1,TGTGCCAGTAGTATAGGAACTGGCTCCTACAATGAGCAGTTCTTC,CASSIGTGSYNEQFF
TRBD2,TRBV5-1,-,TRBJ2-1,TGCGCCAGCAGCTCGGGGGGCTCCTACAATGAGCAGTTCTTC,CASSSGGSYNEQFF
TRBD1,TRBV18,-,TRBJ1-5,TGTGCCAGCTCATCAGACAGGGGGAGCAATCAGCCCCAGCATTTT,CASSSDRGSNQPQHF
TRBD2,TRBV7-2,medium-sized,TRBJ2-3,TGTGCCAGCAGCTTAGAGATCCTGGCTAGCGGATACACAGATACGCAGTATTTT,CASSLEILASGYTDTQYF
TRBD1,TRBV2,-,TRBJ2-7,TGTGCCAGCATTCGCGACAGGGGGGGACCCTACGAGCAGTACTTC,CASIRDRGGPYEQYF
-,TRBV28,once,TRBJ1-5,TGTGCCAGCAGTCAGACGCTGAGGAATCAGCCCCAGCATTTT,CASSQTLRNQPQHF
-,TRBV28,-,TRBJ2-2,TGTGCCAGCAGTCGGAGACTGCAGAACACCGGGGAGCTGTTTTTT,CASSRRLQNTGELFF
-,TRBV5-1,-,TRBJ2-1,TGCGCCAGCAGCTTTCGACTGTCCCCGTACAATGAGCAGTTCTTC,CASSFRLSPYNEQFF
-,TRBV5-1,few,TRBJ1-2,TGCGCCAGCAGCTGGGCCTCCGTCCTACCCTATGGCTACACCTTC,CASSWASVLPYGYTF
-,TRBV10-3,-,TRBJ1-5,TGTGCCACCAGCTCAGGACTGATTAATCAGCCCCAGCATTTT,CATSSGLINQPQHF
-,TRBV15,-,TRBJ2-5,TGTGCCACCAGCAGAGATTGGCAGCAAGAGACCCAGTACTTC,CATSRDWQQETQYF
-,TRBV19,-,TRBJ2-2,TGTGCCAGTAGGCACCCAGGGAGGACCGGGGAGCTGTTTTTT,CASRHPGRTGELFF
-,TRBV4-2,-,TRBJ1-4,TGTGCCAGCAGCCCGGAGGATTTTGAGGAAAAACTGTTTTTT,CASSPEDFEEKLFF
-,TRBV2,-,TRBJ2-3,TGTGCCAGCAGTGAAACGGTAGATACGCAGTATTTT,CASSETVDTQYF
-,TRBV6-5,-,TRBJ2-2,TGTGCCAGCAAGTGGAGTTACACCGGGGAGCTGTTTTTT,CASKWSYTGELFF
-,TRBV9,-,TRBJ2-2,TGTGCCAGCAGCGTCACTAGAACCGGGGAGCTGTTTTTT,CASSVTRTGELFF
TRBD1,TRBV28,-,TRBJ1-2,TGTGCCAGCAGTTTTGTGGACAGGGACTATGGCTACACCTTC,CASSFVDRDYGYTF
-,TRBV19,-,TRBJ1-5,TGTGCCAGTAATAAGGGGGATGGCGGCAATCAGCCCCAGCATTTT,CASNKGDGGNQPQHF
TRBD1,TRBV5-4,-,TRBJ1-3,TGTGCCAGCAGCCTAGTGGGACAGGGGAAGGGAAACACCATATATTTT,CASSLVGQGKGNTIYF
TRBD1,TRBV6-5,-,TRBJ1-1,TGTGCCAGTGGGGACAGGTTCAGGTACACTGAAGCTTTCTTT,CASGDRFRYTEAFF
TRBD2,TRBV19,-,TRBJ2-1,TGTGCCAGTATGGGATTCGGGACTAGCGGCCCTAGAGGGCAGTTCTTC,CASMGFGTSGPRGQFF
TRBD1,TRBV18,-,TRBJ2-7,TGTGCCAGCTCACCTGGGTGGACAGGGGCCTACGAGCAGTACTTC,CASSPGWTGAYEQYF
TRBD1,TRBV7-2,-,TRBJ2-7,TGTGCCAGCAGCCACCGGGACAGTTATTACGAGCAGTACTTC,CASSHRDSYYEQYF
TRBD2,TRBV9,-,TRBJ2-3,TGTGCCAGCAGCATCGGACTAGCGGGAGGAGATACGCAGTATTTT,CASSIGLAGGDTQYF
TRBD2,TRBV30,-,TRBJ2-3,TGTGCCTGGGGACTAGTAGATACGCAGTATTTT,CAWGLVDTQYF
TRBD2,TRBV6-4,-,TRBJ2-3,TGTGCCAGCAGTTCTAGCGGGTTAGGCACAGATACGCAGTATTTT,CASSSSGLGTDTQYF
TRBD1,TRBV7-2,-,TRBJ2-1,TGTGCCAGCAGCTACCTGACAGGGACCGCTAATGAGCAGTTCTTC,CASSYLTGTANEQFF
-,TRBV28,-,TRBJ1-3,TGTGCCTGTGAGGAGGCTACTGGACTCTCTGGAAACACCATATATTTT,CACEEATGLSGNTIYF
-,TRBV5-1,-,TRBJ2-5,TGCGCCAGCAGCACCCTCGGAGGGGAAGAGACCCAGTACTTC,CASSTLGGEETQYF
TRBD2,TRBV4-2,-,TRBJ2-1,TGTGCCAGCAGCCAAGATCCCGGAGCGGGAGGGTTTAATGAGCAGTTCTTC,CASSQDPGAGGFNEQFF
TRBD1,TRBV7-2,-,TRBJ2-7,TGTGCCAGCAGTTTGACAGGGGGAGGATCCTACGAGCAGTACTTC,CASSLTGGGSYEQYF
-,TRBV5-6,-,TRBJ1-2,TGTGCCAGCAGCCGCCTGTGGGGGGGCTATGGCTACACCTTC,CASSRLWGGYGYTF
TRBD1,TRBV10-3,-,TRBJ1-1,TGTGCCATCAGTGCAGGGACAGGGGCTGGGGACACTGAAGCTTTCTTT,CAISAGTGAGDTEAFF
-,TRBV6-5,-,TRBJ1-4,TGTGCCAGCAGGAGGGGGGGAGAAAAACTGTTTTTT,CASRRGGEKLFF